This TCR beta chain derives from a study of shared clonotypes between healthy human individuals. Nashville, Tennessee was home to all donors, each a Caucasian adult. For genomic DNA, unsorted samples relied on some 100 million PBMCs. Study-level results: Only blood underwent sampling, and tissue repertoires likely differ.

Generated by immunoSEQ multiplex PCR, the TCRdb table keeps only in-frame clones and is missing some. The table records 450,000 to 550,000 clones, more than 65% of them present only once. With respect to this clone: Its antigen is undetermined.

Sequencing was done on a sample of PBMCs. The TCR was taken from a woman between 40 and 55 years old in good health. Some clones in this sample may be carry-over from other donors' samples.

The DNA for the CDR3 is TGCGCCAGCAGCAAGTTACCGGGACAGGGGGCGGCAGATACGCAGTATTTT. This translates into CASSKLPGQGAADTQYF. This chain joins TRBV5-1 and TRBJ2-3; 12 nucleotides match TRBD1. J was trimmed by 4 bases and V by 4 bases; bases with no gene match: 10. This CDR3 is built from 17 residues. CDR1 is SGHRS, CDR2 YFSETQ, per germline.